A single sample is the source of the 31 T cell receptor beta chains below, sequenced in a study of low-dose radiotherapy and immunotherapy resistance in tumors. Time point of the sample: after trial treatment. Treatment indicated: LDRT plus nivolumab, ipilimumab, low-dose cyclophosphamide and aspirin (RACIN trial). cDNA synthesis used a TRAV/TRBV-specific primer set for both chains. Amplification, which lasted 15 to 20 PCR cycles, used a constant-region primer and V-primer adapter to amplify TCRs. One entry per CDR3 protein results from TCRdb running MiXCR on the reads. The repertoire consists of almost 45,000 distinct CDR3 sequences, with 25% to 30% occurring once and the leading ten covering around 10%. This specimen consisted of PBMCs, obtained after low-dose radiotherapy plus immunotherapy. The receptors originated from a male donor with prostate cancer.

In this sample, this clonotype turned up many times. The chain is built from TRBV9 and TRBJ1-1; 10 bases match TRBD1. V gave up 4 bases and J gave up 4 bases; unmatched junction bases: 7. CDR3 size: 15 residues. Per the germline V gene, CDR1 is SGDLS and CDR2 is YYNGEE. The CDR3 DNA is TGTGCCAGCAGCATCTCCGACAGGGGGCCCACTGAAGCTTTCTTT. Its protein product is CASSISDRGPTEAFF.

About this clonotype: Since a far larger clone is one base different, this is likely a read error. The V gene is TRBV2, the J gene TRBJ2-7; 7 bases line up with TRBD1. V trimming: 5 bases; J trimming: 7 bases; junction bases outside the gene matches: 8. The CDR3 consists of 13 residues. CDR1 and CDR2 (germline): SNHLY, FYNNEI. The CDR3 nucleotides read TGTGCCAGCAGTACCGACAGGGCTAAAGAGCAGTACTTC. It encodes CASSTDRAKEQYF.

This clonotype was seen repeatedly, ten times or more. V is TRBV5-4 and J is TRBJ2-7, with 9 nucleotides matching TRBD2. Trimming removed 0 bases from V and 11 bases from J; junction bases left unmatched: 9. The CDR3 totals 14 residues. Germline V gene data show CDR1 as SGHNT and CDR2 as YYREEE (reference sequence). The CDR3: CASSLAIAGEQEYF. CDR3 bases: TGTGCCAGCAGCTTGGCCATAGCGGGGGAGCAGGAGTACTTC. Full variable domain (missing parts from reference TRBV5-4 and TRBJ2-7): ETGVTQSPTHLIKTRGQQVTLRCSSQSGHNTVSWYQQALGQGPQFIFQYYREEENGRGNFPPRFSGLQFPNYSSELNVNALELDDSALYLCASSLAIAGEQEYFGPGTRLTVT.

CDR3 sequence: CASSPRPGGAGYTEAFF. The DNA of the CDR3 is TGTGCCAGCAGCCCCAGGCCAGGGGGCGCGGGATACACTGAAGCTTTCTTT. The genes are TRBV9 and TRBJ1-1, with 8 bases identical to TRBD1. The CDR3 is 17 residues long. J gave up 3 bases and V 4 bases, and 14 bases lay outside the gene matches. The V gene's germline CDR1 is SGDLS and CDR2 YYNGEE.

To note about this clonotype: It differs at one base from a far larger clone, so likely a read error. The chain is built from TRBV12-3 or TRBV12-4 and TRBJ2-5; a possible D gene is TRBD2 (5 bases). The V gene lost 7 bases and the J gene lost 11 bases, with 26 bases spanning the gap. The CDR3 is 15 residues long. The CDR3 loop is CASTRTPMSNNEQYF. CDR3 DNA: TGTGCCAGCACGAGGACTCCCATGAGTAACAATGAGCAGTACTTC.

This clonotype was counted once. The V and J genes are TRBV18 and TRBJ2-4; unclear D gene. The CDR3 contains 15 residues. Trimming cost V 7 bases and J 3 bases, with 16 bases left between them. Germline V CDR1 and CDR2: KGHSH, LQKENI. The CDR3 nucleotides read TGTGCCAGCTACAGCCAGTCCCTGGGCAAAAACATTCAGTACTTC. This encodes CASYSQSLGKNIQYF.

This clonotype was seen many times. The V call is TRBV28, the J call TRBJ1-1; D possibly corresponds to TRBD1 (6 bases). V gave up 8 bases and J gave up 0 bases, with 13 bases separating them. The CDR3 has 14 amino acids. Per germline, CDR1 MDHEN and CDR2 SYDVKM. The CDR3 DNA sequence: TGTGCCAGCTGCCCGGGGGCCCTGAACACTGAAGCTTTCTTT. It specifies CASCPGALNTEAFF.

This clonotype was seen many times. The rearrangement joins TRBV27 to TRBJ1-2, with D perhaps matching TRBD1 (6 bases). The V end lost 6 bases, the J end lost 4 bases, and 18 bases lay between the germline ends. The CDR3 sequence is 15 residues long. Looked up from germline, CDR1 is MNHEY and CDR2 is SMNVEV (reference sequence). For the CDR3, the DNA is TGTGCCAGCAGCCCCGGGGGGCGTTATTCCTATGGCTACACCTTC. Its translation: CASSPGGRYSYGYTF.

V usage is TRBV28 and J usage is TRBJ2-5; D tentatively fits TRBD1 or TRBD2 (6 bases each). Germline-derived CDR1 and CDR2 are MDHEN and SYDVKM. The CDR3 has 12 amino acids. V was pared by 7 bases and J by 4 bases, with 10 bases between. The CDR3 nucleotides read TGTGCCAGCAATACGGGGGCAGAGACCCAGTACTTC. Amino acids: CASNTGAETQYF.

This clonotype was counted at least ten times. CDR3 amino acids: CASSLKRGTGELFF. DNA for the CDR3: TGTGCCAGCAGCCTCAAAAGGGGCACCGGGGAGCTGTTTTTT. The chain uses TRBV11-2 and TRBJ2-2; D might be TRBD1 (5 bases). The CDR3 length is 14 residues. Trimming removed 5 bases at V and 4 bases at J, with 11 bases between. CDR1 and CDR2 (germline): SGHAT, FQNNGV. The variable domain in full, with the rest retrieved from reference TRBV11-2 and TRBJ2-2, is EAGVAQSPRYKIIEKRQSVAFWCNPISGHATLYWYQQILGQGPKLLIQFQNNGVVDDSQLPKDRFSAERLKGVDSTLKIQPAKLEDSAVYLCASSLKRGTGELFFGEGSRLTVL.

This clonotype was seen more than once but under ten times. This sequence is one base from a far larger clone and is likely a read error. The chain links TRBV3-1 to TRBJ2-1; 8 bases agree with TRBD1. The germline V gene encodes CDR1 LGHDT and CDR2 YNNKEL (reference sequence). V trimming: 5 bases; J trimming: 10 bases; junction bases outside the gene matches: 13. CDR3 length equals 15 residues. For the CDR3, the DNA is TGTGCCAGCAGCGCGACAGGGGTACCACTCTACGAGCAGTTCTTC. Amino acid sequence: CASSATGVPLYEQFF.

The chain is built from TRBV7-6 and TRBJ2-7; 11 nucleotides align to TRBD2. Germline-derived CDR1 and CDR2 are SGHVS and FNYEAQ. CDR3 length: 15 amino acids. After removal of 5 bases from V and 3 bases from J, the junction contained 6 bases not matched to a gene. CDR3: CASSPTSGEVYEQYF. Written as DNA, the CDR3 is TGTGCCAGCAGCCCGACTAGCGGGGAGGTCTACGAGCAGTACTTC.

About this clonotype: A read error is the likely source, as a far larger clone sits one nucleotide away. The chain combines TRBV4-1 with TRBJ2-5; 9 bases align to TRBD1. The germline V gene has CDR1 MGHRA and CDR2 YSYEKL. Trimming took 1 base from V and 11 from J; bases not matched to a gene: 11. The CDR3 consists of 15 residues. CDR3: CASSQGGTGSFEQYF. The CDR3 DNA follows: TGCGCCAGCAGCCAAGGAGGGACAGGGTCCTTTGAGCAGTACTTC.

The sample holds a few counts of this clonotype. This likely came from a read error, as a far larger clone is one base away. The V call is TRBV6-2 or TRBV6-3, the J call TRBJ2-1, with 9 bases fitting TRBD1. CDR1 MNHEY and CDR2 SVGEGT come from the germline V gene. CDR3 length: 12 residues. Trimming took 4 bases from V and 10 from J; bases not matched to a gene: 2. The CDR3 loop reads CASSLGTGEQFF. For the CDR3, the DNA is TGTGCCAGCAGTTTGGGGACAGGGGAGCAGTTCTTC.

This clonotype showed up many times. The chain carries TRBV18 and TRBJ2-1; 7 positions match TRBD1. The V gene's germline CDR1 is KGHSH and CDR2 LQKENI. V lost 3 bases, J lost 11 bases, and 4 bases stayed unmatched. This CDR3 has 12 amino acids. The CDR3 loop is CASSPDREKQFF. The CDR3 nucleotides read TGTGCCAGCTCACCCGACAGGGAAAAGCAGTTCTTC.

As to this clonotype: This is likely an artifact of a read error, given a far larger clone one base away. The chain recombines TRBV2 with TRBJ2-4, with 14 bases identical to TRBD2. The germline CDR1 and CDR2 sequences are SNHLY and FYNNEI. This CDR3 is built from 17 residues. V shed 6 bases and J 13 bases; nucleotides not matched to a gene: 17. In DNA form, the CDR3 reads TGTGCCAGCAGGGGGACTAGCGGGAGTGGGTCCTACAATGAGCAGTACTTC. Its translation is CASRGTSGSGSYNEQYF.

A word on this clonotype: An end of the junction differs from the germline gene, which may be a read error. CDR3 nucleotide sequence: TGTGCCAGCAGTTACTTTCGGTACACCGGGGAGCCGTCTTTT. Translating it yields CASSYFRYTGEPSF. V is TRBV6-5 and J is TRBJ2-2; a possible D gene is TRBD2 (5 bases). This CDR3 has 14 residues. Germline CDR1 is MNHEY and CDR2 is SVGAGI.

This clonotype has at least ten counts. The DNA for the CDR3 is TGTGCCAGCAGCCACGGACAGGGTAGAACTGAAGCTTTCTTT. Translating gives CASSHGQGRTEAFF. V is TRBV7-3 and J is TRBJ1-1; 8 bases align to TRBD1. After removal of 5 bases from V and 5 bases from J, the junction contained 7 bases not matched to a gene. Germline-derived CDR1 and CDR2 are SGHTA and FQGTGA. The CDR3 loop spans 14 amino acids.

This clonotype showed up many times. The genes are TRBV2 and TRBJ2-2; D ambiguous. The germline CDR1 and CDR2 sequences are SNHLY and FYNNEI. CDR3 length: 13 residues. V lost 3 bases and J lost 6, with 8 bases in between. CDR3 coding DNA: TGTGCCAGCAGTGAGTTACGCGCCGGGGAGCTGTTTTTT. It encodes CASSELRAGELFF.

This clonotype was seen many times. V and J are TRBV24-1 and TRBJ2-7; D unclear. The CDR3 is 12 residues long. Germline V gives CDR1 KGHDR, CDR2 SFDVKD. Trimming removed 8 bases at V and 1 base at J, with 8 bases between. CDR3 protein: CATIRPSYEQYF. CDR3 nucleotides: TGTGCCACCATCAGACCTTCCTACGAGCAGTACTTC.

This clonotype was seen repeatedly, ten times or more. The V and J genes are TRBV11-2 and TRBJ2-2; D possibly corresponds to TRBD1 (6 bases). The CDR3 has 14 amino acids. Germline CDR1 SGHAT, CDR2 FQNNGV. The germline V and J ends were trimmed by 2 bases and 5 bases, with 9 bases remaining between them. CDR3 protein: CASSLKGGTGELFF. The CDR3 DNA follows: TGTGCCAGCAGCTTAAAAGGGGGAACCGGGGAGCTGTTTTTT.

This clonotype was detected many times. The J gene is TRBJ2-2, the V gene TRBV30; possible D gene TRBD2, 6 bases. V lost 0 bases, J lost 0 bases, and 11 bases lay in between. Germline CDR1 and CDR2: GTSNPN and SVGIG (reference sequence). This CDR3 region has 16 residues. The CDR3 is CAWSVLATANTGELFF. The CDR3 bases are TGTGCCTGGAGTGTACTAGCTACCGCGAACACCGGGGAGCTGTTTTTT. The whole variable domain, filled in from reference TRBV30 and TRBJ2-2, reads SQTIHQWPATLVQPVGSPLSLECTVEGTSNPNLYWYRQAAGRGLQLLFYSVGIGQISSEVPQNLSASRPQDRQFILSSKKLLLSDSGFYLCAWSVLATANTGELFFGEGSRLTVL.

Ten or more counts support this clonotype. This rearrangement joins TRBV3-1 to TRBJ2-3; TRBD1 agrees at 7 bases. J gave up 0 bases and V 4 bases, and 4 bases lay outside the gene matches. This CDR3 contains 15 residues. The germline V gene encodes CDR1 LGHDT and CDR2 YNNKEL (reference sequence). Here the CDR3 DNA reads TGTGCCAGCAGCCTCCGGGACAGAAGCACAGATACGCAGTATTTT. This codes for CASSLRDRSTDTQYF.

The chain is built from TRBV5-1 and TRBJ2-5; 7 nucleotides agree with TRBD2. V shed 2 bases, J shed 4 bases, and the junction held 8 bases outside the gene matches. The germline V gene has CDR1 SGHRS and CDR2 YFSETQ. CDR3 length equals 15 residues. The CDR3 DNA reads TGCGCCAGCAGCTTCGGCGGGAGTAGTCGAGAGACCCAGTACTTC. It translates to CASSFGGSSRETQYF.

This clonotype was recorded at least ten times. This chain links TRBV11-3 with TRBJ2-7; TRBD1 aligns across 7 bases. The CDR3 is 13 amino acids. Germline V CDR1 and CDR2: SGHNT, YENEEA. The J segment lost 2 bases and the V segment lost 5 bases, leaving 3 bases of the junction unmatched. DNA for the CDR3: TGTGCCAGCAGCCTCGGGACAGCCTACGAGCAGTACTTC. Protein product: CASSLGTAYEQYF.

This rearrangement joins TRBV6-6 to TRBJ1-6, with 10 bases identical to TRBD1. The CDR3 is made up of 14 amino acids. Germline V gene sequence: CDR1 MNHNY, CDR2 SVGAGI (reference sequence). The junction had 7 bases not matched to a gene; V was cut back by 8 bases and J by 9 bases. In nucleotides, the CDR3 is TGTGCCAGCCCTGGGACAGGGGACAGTTCACCCCTCCACTTT. Translating gives CASPGTGDSSPLHF.

A few counts support this clonotype. The rearrangement joins TRBV5-1 to TRBJ1-2, with a tentative D call TRBD1 (5 bases). The CDR3 runs 13 residues. Between the trimmed V and J ends, which lost 0 bases and 8 bases, there was a span of 11 bases. The germline CDR1 and CDR2 sequences are SGHRS and YFSETQ. Here the CDR3 DNA reads TGCGCCAGCAGCTTGGCGGGGCGTGGAGGCTACACCTTC. It encodes CASSLAGRGGYTF.

Ten or more counts support this clonotype. The chain carries TRBV15 and TRBJ2-6, with D unresolved. Germline V gene data show CDR1 as LNHNV and CDR2 as YYDKDF (reference sequence). The CDR3 sequence is 15 residues long. The V gene lost 1 base and the J gene lost 0 bases, with 4 bases spanning the gap. The CDR3 coding sequence is TGTGCCACCAGCAGAGTCACCTCTGGGGCCAACGTCCTGACTTTC. Translating gives CATSRVTSGANVLTF.

The chain employs TRBV28 and TRBJ2-3; the D gene is possibly TRBD2 (6 bases). CDR3 size: 16 residues. Germline assignment: CDR1 MDHEN and CDR2 SYDVKM. The V gene lost 5 bases and the J gene lost 1 base, with 16 bases spanning the gap. CDR3 in amino acids: CASSRSGGWGTDTQYF. The CDR3 nucleotides are TGTGCCAGCAGTCGATCCGGGGGTTGGGGCACAGATACGCAGTATTTT.

This clonotype was seen many times. The chain recombines TRBV6-2 or TRBV6-3 with TRBJ1-2, with D tentatively TRBD1 (6 bases). V lost 2 bases and J lost 4, with 11 bases in between. Germline V CDR1 and CDR2: MNHEY, SVGEGT. The length of the CDR3 is 14 residues. In DNA, the CDR3 is TGTGCCAGCAGTTACGGGGGCGGCTCCTATGGCTACACCTTC. This sequence encodes CASSYGGGSYGYTF.

This clonotype was counted ten times or more. The genes are TRBV6-5 and TRBJ2-5; D uncertain. CDR3 length equals 12 residues. Germline CDR1 reads MNHEY; CDR2 reads SVGAGI. The V end was cut by 2 bases, the J end by 2 bases, with 3 bases between. The DNA of the CDR3 is TGTGCCAGCAGTTACGGGCAAGAGACCCAGTACTTC. Its protein product is CASSYGQETQYF.